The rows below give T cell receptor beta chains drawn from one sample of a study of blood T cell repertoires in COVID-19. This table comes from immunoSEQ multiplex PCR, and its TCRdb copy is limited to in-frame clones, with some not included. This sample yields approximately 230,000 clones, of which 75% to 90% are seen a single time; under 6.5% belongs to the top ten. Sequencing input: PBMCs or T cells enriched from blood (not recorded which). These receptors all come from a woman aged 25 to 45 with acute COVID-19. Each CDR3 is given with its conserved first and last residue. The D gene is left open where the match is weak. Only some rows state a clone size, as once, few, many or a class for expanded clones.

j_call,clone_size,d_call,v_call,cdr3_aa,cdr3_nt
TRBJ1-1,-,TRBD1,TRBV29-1,CSVLPDRGNRDEAFF,TGCAGCGTATTACCCGACAGGGGAAATCGGGATGAAGCTTTCTTT
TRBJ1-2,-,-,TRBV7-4,CASTGRGFVRGYTF,TGTGCCAGCACCGGAAGGGGATTTGTGCGCGGCTACACCTTC
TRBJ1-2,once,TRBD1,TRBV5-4,CASSFRDSNYGYTF,TGTGCCAGCAGCTTCCGGGACAGCAACTATGGCTACACCTTC
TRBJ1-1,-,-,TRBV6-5,CASSRDIAEAFF,TGTGCCAGCAGCCGGGACATAGCTGAAGCTTTCTTT
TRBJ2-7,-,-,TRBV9,CASSVLADSYEQYF,TGTGCCAGCAGCGTATTGGCGGACTCCTACGAGCAGTACTTC
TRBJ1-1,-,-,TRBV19,CASRGVRAFF,TGTGCCAGTAGAGGGGTACGGGCTTTCTTT
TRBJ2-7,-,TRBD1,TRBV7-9,CASSPDRAYEQYF,TGTGCCAGCAGCCCGGACAGGGCCTACGAGCAGTACTTC
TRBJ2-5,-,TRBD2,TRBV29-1,CSVVLLAGGPLRGETQYF,TGCAGCGTTGTCTTACTAGCGGGAGGGCCCCTCCGTGGAGAGACCCAGTACTTC
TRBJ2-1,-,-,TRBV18,CASSRTMPNEQFF,TGTGCCAGCTCACGGACTATGCCCAATGAGCAGTTCTTC
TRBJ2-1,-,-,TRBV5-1,CASSLFRLNNEQFF,TGCGCCAGCAGCTTGTTCAGGCTGAACAATGAGCAGTTCTTC
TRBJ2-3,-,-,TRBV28,CASNPRGADTQYF,TGTGCCAGCAACCCCAGGGGGGCAGATACGCAGTATTTT
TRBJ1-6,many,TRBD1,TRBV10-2,CASSERGGAESPLHF,TGCGCCAGCAGTGAGCGAGGGGGCGCGGAATCACCCCTCCACTTT
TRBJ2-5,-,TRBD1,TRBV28,CASSGGQGIRETQYF,TGTGCCAGCAGTGGGGGACAGGGGATAAGGGAGACCCAGTACTTC
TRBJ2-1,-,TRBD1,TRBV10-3,CAISDPGGSSYNEQFF,TGTGCCATCAGTGATCCAGGGGGTAGCTCCTACAATGAGCAGTTCTTC
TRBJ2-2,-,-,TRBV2,CASRDVAVNTGELFF,TGTGCCAGCAGGGACGTAGCGGTAAACACCGGGGAGCTGTTTTTT
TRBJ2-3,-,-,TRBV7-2,CASSLPRLGADTQYF,TGTGCCAGCAGCTTACCCAGACTAGGGGCAGATACGCAGTATTTT
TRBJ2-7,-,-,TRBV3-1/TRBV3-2,CASSHSQSSRGDAPWTYEQYF,TGTGCCAGCAGCCACTCCCAATCTAGCCGGGGAGATGCCCCTTGGACCTACGAGCAGTACTTC
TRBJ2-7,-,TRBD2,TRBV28,CASSLESGRAAEQYF,TGTGCCAGCAGTTTGGAGAGCGGGAGGGCCGCCGAGCAGTACTTC
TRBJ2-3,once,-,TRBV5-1,CASSLEGRGHSSDTQYF,TGCGCCAGCAGCTTGGAGGGTAGGGGACACAGCTCAGATACGCAGTATTTT
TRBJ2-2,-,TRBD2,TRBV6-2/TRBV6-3,CASSWPAGGSRTGELFF,TGTGCCAGCAGTTGGCCAGCGGGGGGGTCACGCACCGGGGAGCTGTTTTTT
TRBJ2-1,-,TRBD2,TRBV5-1,CASSTTGTTYNEQFF,TGCGCCAGCAGCACGACCGGGACTACCTACAATGAGCAGTTCTTC
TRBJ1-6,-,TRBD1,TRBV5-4,CASSFGTGDSYNSPLHF,TGTGCCAGCAGCTTCGGGACAGGGGACTCCTATAATTCACCCCTCCACTTT
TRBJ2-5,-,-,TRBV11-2,CASSLGGNKETQYF,TGTGCCAGCAGCTTAGGGGGCAACAAAGAGACCCAGTACTTC
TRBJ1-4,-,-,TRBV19,CASSLGGSTNEKLFF,TGTGCCAGTAGTCTCGGAGGATCAACTAATGAAAAACTGTTTTTT
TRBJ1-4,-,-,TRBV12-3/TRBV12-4,CASSSEAEKLFF,TGTGCCAGCAGTTCTGAGGCTGAAAAACTGTTTTTT
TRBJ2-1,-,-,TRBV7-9,CASSLPGRSGEQFF,TGTGCCAGCAGCTTACCCGGCCGCTCAGGAGAGCAGTTCTTC